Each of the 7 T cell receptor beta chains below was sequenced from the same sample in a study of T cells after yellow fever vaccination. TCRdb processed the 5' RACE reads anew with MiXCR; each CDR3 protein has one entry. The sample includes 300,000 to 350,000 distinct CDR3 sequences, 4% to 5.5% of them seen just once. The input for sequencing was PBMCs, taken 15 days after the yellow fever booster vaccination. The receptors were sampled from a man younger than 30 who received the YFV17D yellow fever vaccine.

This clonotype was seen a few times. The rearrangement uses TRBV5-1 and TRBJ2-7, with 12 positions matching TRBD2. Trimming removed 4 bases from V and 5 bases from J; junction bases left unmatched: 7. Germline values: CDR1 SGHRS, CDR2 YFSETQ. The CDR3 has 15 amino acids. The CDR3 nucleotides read TGCGCCAGCAGCGACCTGACTAGCGGGGGCCACGAGCAGTACTTC. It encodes CASSDLTSGGHEQYF.

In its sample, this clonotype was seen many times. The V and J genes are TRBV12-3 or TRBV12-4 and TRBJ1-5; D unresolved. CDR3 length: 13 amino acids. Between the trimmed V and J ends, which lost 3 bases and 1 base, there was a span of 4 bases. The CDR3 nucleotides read TGTGCCAGCAGTTTTCAGAGCAATCAGCCCCAGCATTTT. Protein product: CASSFQSNQPQHF.

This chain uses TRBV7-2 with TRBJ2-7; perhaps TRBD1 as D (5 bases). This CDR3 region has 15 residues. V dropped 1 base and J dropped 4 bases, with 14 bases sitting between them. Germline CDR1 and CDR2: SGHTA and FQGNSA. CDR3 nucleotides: TGTGCCAGCAGCTTAGGACCGGCAGGGTCTTACGAGCAGTACTTC. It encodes CASSLGPAGSYEQYF.

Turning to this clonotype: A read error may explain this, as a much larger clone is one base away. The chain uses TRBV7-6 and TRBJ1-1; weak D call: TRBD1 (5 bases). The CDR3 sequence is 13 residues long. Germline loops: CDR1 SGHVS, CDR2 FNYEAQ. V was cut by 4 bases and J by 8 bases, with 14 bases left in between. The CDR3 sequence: CASSWSGSGEAFF. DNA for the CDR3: TGTGCCAGCAGCTGGTCCGGGTCAGGGGAAGCTTTCTTT.

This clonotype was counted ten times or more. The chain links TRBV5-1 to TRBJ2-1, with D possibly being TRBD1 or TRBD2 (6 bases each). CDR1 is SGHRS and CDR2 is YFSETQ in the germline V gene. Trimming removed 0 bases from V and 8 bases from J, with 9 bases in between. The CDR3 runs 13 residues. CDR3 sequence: CASSLARGHEQFF. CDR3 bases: TGCGCCAGCAGCTTGGCACGGGGGCATGAGCAGTTCTTC.

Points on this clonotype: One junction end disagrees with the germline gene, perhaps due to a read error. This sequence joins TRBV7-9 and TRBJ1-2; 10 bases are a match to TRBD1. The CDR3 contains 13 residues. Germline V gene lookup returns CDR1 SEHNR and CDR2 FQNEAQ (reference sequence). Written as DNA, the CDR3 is TGTGCCTGCAGCTTTGCGACAGGGGGCGGCTACACCTTC. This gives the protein CACSFATGGGYTF.

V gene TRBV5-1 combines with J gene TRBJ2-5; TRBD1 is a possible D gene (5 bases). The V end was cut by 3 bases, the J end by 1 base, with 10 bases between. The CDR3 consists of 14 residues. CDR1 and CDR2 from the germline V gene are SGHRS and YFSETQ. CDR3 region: CASSSQGFQETQYF. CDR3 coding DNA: TGCGCCAGCAGCTCCCAGGGCTTCCAAGAGACCCAGTACTTC.